This entry lists 28 T cell receptor beta chains sequenced from one sample in a study of T cells in Graves' hyperthyroidism and ophthalmopathy. TCR beta CDR3 sequences were amplified from RNA transcripts. TCR CDR3 regions were first amplified by RT-PCR with HTBI primers. One entry per CDR3 protein, called by TCRdb with MiXCR from the multiplex PCR reads. The sample lists roughly 500,000 distinct CDR3 sequences, around 50% occurring once. Sequenced sample: peripheral blood or thyroid tissue (not recorded which). The origin of the receptors is an adult woman with Graves' disease, either hyperthyroidism or ophthalmopathy (not recorded which).

The genes are TRBV7-8 and TRBJ1-2; TRBD1 agrees at 7 bases. This CDR3 spans 16 amino acids. Germline CDR1 reads SGHVS; CDR2 reads FQNEAQ. V was pared by 1 base and J by 2 bases, with 7 bases of the junction left unmatched. CDR3: CASSLGPLGQNYGYTF. CDR3 nucleotide sequence: TGTGCCAGCAGCTTAGGTCCATTGGGACAGAACTATGGCTACACCTTC.

This chain links TRBV5-1 with TRBJ2-7, with 12 bases identical to TRBD1. CDR1 is SGHRS, CDR2 YFSETQ, per germline. The junction had 3 bases not matched to a gene; V was cut back by 4 bases and J by 7 bases. The CDR3 has 13 amino acids. CDR3 sequence: CASSGTGGLEQYF. The CDR3 DNA reads as TGCGCCAGCAGCGGGACAGGGGGCCTTGAGCAGTACTTC. The full variable domain, rest sourced from reference TRBV5-1 and TRBJ2-7, is KAGVTQTPRYLIKTRGQQVTLSCSPISGHRSVSWYQQTPGQGLQFLFEYFSETQRNKGNFPGRFSGRQFSNSRSEMNVSTLELGDSALYLCASSGTGGLEQYFGPGTRLTVT.

The table lists this clonotype with a few counts. The chain links TRBV19 to TRBJ1-5, with D perhaps matching TRBD1 (6 bases). The V gene's germline CDR1 is LNHDA and CDR2 SQIVND (reference sequence). The germline V and J ends were trimmed by 3 bases and 8 bases, with 11 bases remaining between them. The CDR3 sequence is 13 residues long. The CDR3 loop is CASSIRGGEPQHF. CDR3 nucleotide sequence: TGTGCCAGTAGTATCAGGGGTGGGGAGCCCCAGCATTTT. Complete variable domain (other parts from reference TRBV19 and TRBJ1-5): DGGITQSPKYLFRKEGQNVTLSCEQNLNHDAMYWYRQDPGQGLRLIYYSQIVNDFQKGDIAEGYSVSREKKESFPLTVTSAQKNPTAFYLCASSIRGGEPQHFGDGTRLSIL.

The rearrangement links TRBV10-3 to TRBJ2-5; D uncertain. Deletions cut 3 bases from V and 9 bases from J, with 8 bases between. This CDR3 is built from 11 residues. Germline V gene data show CDR1 as ENHRY and CDR2 as SYGVKD. The CDR3 DNA follows: TGTGCCATCAGTGACGGAGCGCCCCAGTACTTC. This gives the protein CAISDGAPQYF.

The sample holds many counts of this clonotype. The rearrangement links TRBV12-3 or TRBV12-4 to TRBJ2-7; 7 nucleotides match TRBD2. Unmatched junction bases numbered 10, after V lost 5 bases and J lost 6 bases. This CDR3 has 14 amino acids. The CDR3 DNA follows: TGTGCCAGCAGTGCCGTCGGGTGGGGGGGCGAGCAGTACTTC. Translating gives CASSAVGWGGEQYF.

The chain combines TRBV15 with TRBJ2-5; 7 bases match TRBD2. This CDR3 is built from 22 residues. J gave up 1 base and V 0 bases, and 23 bases lay outside the gene matches. CDR1 is LNHNV, CDR2 YYDKDF, per germline (reference sequence). This CDR3 is CATSRDIGSLGTLAESQETQYF. CDR3 coding DNA: TGTGCCACCAGCAGAGATATAGGGTCTCTTGGGACCCTAGCGGAGTCCCAAGAGACCCAGTACTTC.

The chain couples TRBV29-1 to TRBJ2-5; D is perhaps TRBD1 or TRBD2 (5 bases each). Trimming took 7 bases from V and 8 from J, leaving 14 bases between them. This CDR3 has 11 residues. The germline V gene has CDR1 SQVTM and CDR2 ANQGSEA. In DNA form, the CDR3 reads TGCAGCGATTGGGACGGCGGTACCCAGTACTTC. Translating it yields CSDWDGGTQYF.

This clonotype has at least ten counts. The chain joins TRBV7-3 to TRBJ2-7; D perhaps matches TRBD2 (6 bases). V gave up 8 bases and J gave up 7 bases, with 21 bases separating them. Germline values: CDR1 SGHTA, CDR2 FQGTGA. The CDR3 is 14 residues long. CDR3 region: CASEFSPGSGEQYF. DNA of the CDR3: TGTGCCAGCGAGTTTTCACCCGGGAGCGGTGAGCAGTACTTC.

At least ten counts were recorded for this clonotype. The V and J genes are TRBV25-1 and TRBJ1-5, with D perhaps TRBD1 (5 bases). V was pared by 2 bases and J by 4 bases, with 15 bases between. The CDR3 covers 16 residues. Germline CDR1 and CDR2: MGHDK and SYGVNS. The CDR3 here is CASSERRGVPNQPQHF. CDR3 coding DNA: TGTGCCAGCAGTGAAAGGCGAGGGGTCCCTAATCAGCCCCAGCATTTT.

The genes are TRBV9 and TRBJ1-5, with 8 nucleotides matching TRBD1. The V and J ends lost 3 bases and 5 bases, in that order; junction bases with no gene match: 4. Germline values: CDR1 SGDLS, CDR2 YYNGEE. The CDR3 runs 14 residues. CDR3 region: CASSDGTGDQPQHF. For the CDR3, the DNA is TGTGCCAGCAGCGATGGGACAGGAGATCAGCCCCAGCATTTT.

This clonotype has at least ten counts. V and J are TRBV7-2 and TRBJ2-2; D gene uncertain. V lost 6 bases, J lost 7 bases, and 6 bases lay in between. CDR1 is SGHTA, CDR2 FQGNSA, per germline. This CDR3 has 11 residues. The CDR3 sequence: CASRAGGELFF. In nucleotides, the CDR3 is TGTGCCAGCAGAGCAGGCGGGGAGCTGTTTTTT.

This clonotype occurred many times. This sequence joins TRBV6-2 or TRBV6-3 and TRBJ2-5; tentatively, D is TRBD2 (6 bases). The V end lost 7 bases, the J end lost 5 bases, and 11 bases lay between the germline ends. The CDR3 has 12 amino acids. Germline-derived CDR1 and CDR2 are MNHEY and SVGEGT. The CDR3: CASTGTQETQYF. As DNA, the CDR3 is TGTGCCAGCACCGGGACTCAGGAGACCCAGTACTTC.

The chain carries TRBV9 and TRBJ1-1, with D uncertain. V was shortened by 4 bases and J by 6 bases, with 13 bases between the two germline ends. Germline CDR1 and CDR2: SGDLS and YYNGEE. This CDR3 is built from 13 residues. Written as DNA, the CDR3 is TGTGCCAGCAGCCAACGCTTCCAGCCTGAAGCTTTCTTT. Encoded protein: CASSQRFQPEAFF.

This clonotype was seen many times. The V call is TRBV12-3 or TRBV12-4, the J call TRBJ2-2; D is ambiguous. There are 12 residues in the CDR3. Trimming stripped 6 bases from V and 1 base from J, with 3 bases between. In DNA form, the CDR3 reads TGTGCCAGCAGGTGGAACACCGGGGAGCTGTTTTTT. It codes for CASRWNTGELFF.

The V and J genes are TRBV15 and TRBJ2-2; no firm D call. Germline lookup yields CDR1 LNHNV and CDR2 YYDKDF (reference sequence). The length of the CDR3 is 16 residues. V was trimmed by 0 bases and J by 0 bases, leaving 8 bases between them. The CDR3 coding sequence is TGTGCCACCAGCAGAGAGGAACGGCCGAACACCGGGGAGCTGTTTTTT. This codes for CATSREERPNTGELFF.

The gene calls are TRBV7-3 and TRBJ2-1; 7 bases align to TRBD1. The germline gives CDR1 SGHTA, CDR2 FQGTGA. J lost 12 bases, V lost 0 bases, and 8 bases had no gene match. CDR3 size: 14 residues. This CDR3 reads CASSLTQGGSGQFF. For the CDR3, the DNA is TGTGCCAGCAGCTTAACTCAAGGGGGCTCCGGGCAGTTCTTC.

This clonotype was seen many times. V gene TRBV9 combines with J gene TRBJ2-7; 9 bases map to TRBD1. This CDR3 is 16 amino acids long. Germline loops: CDR1 SGDLS, CDR2 YYNGEE. The trim removed 3 bases at V and 7 bases at J, leaving 14 bases unmatched. This CDR3 is CASSGGPGTGPLEQYF. As DNA, the CDR3 is TGTGCCAGCAGCGGAGGCCCTGGGACAGGGCCCTTGGAGCAGTACTTC.

This clonotype was observed at least ten times. This chain uses TRBV10-3 with TRBJ1-5; D unclear. CDR1 ENHRY and CDR2 SYGVKD come from the germline V gene. V was shortened by 6 bases and J by 5 bases, with 17 bases between the two germline ends. CDR3 length: 15 amino acids. The CDR3: CAIRGGPSGDQPQHF. CDR3 bases: TGTGCCATCAGAGGTGGCCCCTCTGGGGATCAGCCCCAGCATTTT.

This clonotype was detected ten times or more. V usage is TRBV7-2 and J usage is TRBJ1-2; no firm D call. CDR3 length: 12 residues. The V and J ends lost 3 bases and 4 bases respectively, with 6 bases between them. CDR1 and CDR2 (germline): SGHTA, FQGNSA. The CDR3 protein is CASSFLTYGYTF. CDR3 DNA sequence: TGTGCCAGCAGCTTTTTGACCTATGGCTACACCTTC.

This clonotype appeared many times. CDR3 sequence: CASSQEMATEAFF. The CDR3 DNA is TGTGCCAGCAGCCAAGAAATGGCCACTGAAGCTTTCTTT. The V and J genes are TRBV4-2 and TRBJ1-1, with unresolved D. The CDR3 runs to 13 residues. The V end lost 0 bases, the J end lost 4 bases, and 6 bases lay between the germline ends. The germline CDR1 and CDR2 sequences are LGHNA and YNFKEQ.

This clonotype was picked up many times. The chain carries TRBV10-3 and TRBJ1-2, with 10 bases lining up with TRBD1. V lost 4 bases, J lost 6 bases, and 8 bases stayed unmatched. This CDR3 comprises 15 residues. Germline-derived CDR1 and CDR2 are ENHRY and SYGVKD. In DNA form, the CDR3 reads TGTGCCATCAGTGGCCTGGGACAGGGGTTTGATGGCTACACCTTC. This translates into CAISGLGQGFDGYTF.

The sample holds many counts of this clonotype. This rearrangement joins TRBV29-1 to TRBJ2-6, with TRBD1 identical over 8 bases. The germline gives CDR1 SQVTM, CDR2 ANQGSEA. The CDR3 contains 16 residues. V shed 7 bases and J 0 bases; nucleotides not matched to a gene: 8. In nucleotides, the CDR3 is TGCAGCGCCTTCGGACAGGGAGGCTCTGGGGCCAACGTCCTGACTTTC. As protein: CSAFGQGGSGANVLTF.

This clonotype was picked up one time. Relative to the germline gene, one junction end is altered; a read error may explain this. V usage is TRBV4-1 and J usage is TRBJ1-2; D possibly corresponds to TRBD1 (6 bases). This CDR3 comprises 16 residues. Germline-derived CDR1 and CDR2 are MGHRA and YSYEKL. The CDR3 loop reads CASSPGLGRGKDGYTF. CDR3 bases: TGTGCCAGCAGCCCCGGACTGGGCAGGGGAAAGGATGGCTACACCTTC.

The rearrangement links TRBV11-2 to TRBJ2-7; D may be TRBD2 (6 bases). Deletions cut 1 base from V and 4 bases from J, with 17 bases between. There are 16 residues in the CDR3. Germline CDR1 is SGHAT and CDR2 is FQNNGV. CDR3 amino acids: CASSLGGRPGGYEQYF. The CDR3 bases are TGTGCCAGCAGCTTAGGTGGTCGGCCCGGAGGGTACGAGCAGTACTTC.

The V gene is TRBV11-2, the J gene TRBJ2-7, with D perhaps given as TRBD1 or TRBD2 (5 bases each). CDR1 and CDR2 from the germline V gene are SGHAT and FQNNGV. Trimming took 5 bases from V and 3 from J, leaving 20 bases between them. The CDR3 has 16 residues. CDR3 residues: CASSVAAGARFYEQYF. The CDR3 coding sequence is TGTGCCAGCAGCGTAGCTGCCGGGGCCCGCTTCTACGAGCAGTACTTC.

This clonotype was recorded a few times. The V and J genes are TRBV7-2 and TRBJ1-2; D possibly corresponds to TRBD1 (5 bases). With 8 bases removed from V and 4 bases from J, the gap between germline ends came to 20 bases. Germline CDR1 and CDR2: SGHTA and FQGNSA. This CDR3 comprises 15 residues. Written as DNA, the CDR3 is TGTGCCAGCCGTGAGAGCAGCGGGGACCTCTATGGCTACACCTTC. This gives the protein CASRESSGDLYGYTF.

CDR3 loop: CASSPGANFEAYGYTF. CDR3 DNA: TGTGCCAGCTCACCTGGGGCGAACTTTGAGGCCTATGGCTACACCTTC. This chain uses TRBV25-1 with TRBJ1-2; D possibly corresponds to TRBD1 (5 bases). V was trimmed by 8 bases and J by 4 bases, leaving 23 bases between them. The CDR3 is 16 residues long. Germline V gene data show CDR1 as MGHDK and CDR2 as SYGVNS.

Ten or more counts support this clonotype. The CDR3 DNA sequence: TGTGCCAGCAGCTCAGGGCCAAGGAGCACTGAAGCTTTCTTT. It codes for CASSSGPRSTEAFF. This chain connects TRBV7-2 to TRBJ1-1, with D perhaps matching TRBD1 (5 bases). Trimming took 4 bases from V and 4 from J, leaving 13 bases between them. Looked up from germline, CDR1 is SGHTA and CDR2 is FQGNSA. The CDR3 has 14 residues. The complete variable domain, with remaining parts taken from reference TRBV7-2 and TRBJ1-1, reads GAGVSQSPSNKVTEKGKDVELRCDPISGHTALYWYRQSLGQGLEFLIYFQGNSAPDKSGLPSDRFSAERTGGSVSTLTIQRTQQEDSAVYLCASSSGPRSTEAFFGQGTRLTVV.